This TCR beta chain was recorded in a study of spatial heterogeneity in lung cancer. This clonotype is deemed medium-sized. Its antigen is unknown. TCRdb re-derived calls from the 5' RACE reads in MiXCR, one entry per CDR3 protein. The sample records approximately 3,000 distinct CDR3 sequences, about 16% being singletons. Noted time point: sample taken at primary tumor resection. Study-level results: For expanded intratumoral alpha and beta TCRs, counts tracked tumor mutation counts.

Germline CDR1 MDHEN, CDR2 SYDVKM. The CDR3 covers 15 residues. V was pared by 2 bases and J by 6 bases, with 7 bases of the junction left unmatched. The receptor was isolated from a male donor with early-stage non-small cell lung cancer. The chain couples TRBV28 to TRBJ1-5; 7 bases map to TRBD1. This material consisted of lung tumor tissue, taken at surgery. The CDR3 sequence: CASSLSRGASQPQHF. Written as DNA, the CDR3 is TGTGCCAGCAGTTTAAGCAGGGGGGCGAGTCAGCCCCAGCATTTT.